The 18 T cell receptor beta chains given below trace back to one sample, sequenced in a study of blood T cell repertoires in COVID-19. The table came from immunoSEQ multiplex PCR; TCRdb's copy has only in-frame clones and leaves some out. The sample consists of around 140,000 clones, about 88% of them appearing once. The sample consisted of peripheral blood. The receptor set was obtained from a human donor with acute or convalescent COVID-19. The donor label of this sample is uncertain.

CDR3 nucleotide sequence: TGTGCCATCAGTGATATAGGGACAGGGGGACGATTCTATGGCTACACCTTC. Translation: CAISDIGTGGRFYGYTF. V and J are TRBV10-3 and TRBJ1-2; 11 nucleotides line up with TRBD1. J gave up 4 bases and V 3 bases, and 10 bases lay outside the gene matches. Per germline, CDR1 ENHRY and CDR2 SYGVKD. The CDR3 has 17 amino acids.

V usage is TRBV13 and J usage is TRBJ1-6, with a tentative D call TRBD1 (6 bases). CDR3 size: 14 residues. V gave up 5 bases and J gave up 5 bases, with 10 bases separating them. Germline V gene data show CDR1 as PRHDT and CDR2 as FYEKMQ (reference sequence). In DNA, the CDR3 is TGTGCCAGCAGCATCCGACAGGATAATTCACCCCTCCACTTT. It encodes CASSIRQDNSPLHF.

The chain combines TRBV3-1 (or the pseudogene TRBV3-2) with TRBJ1-1; a possible D gene is TRBD1 (6 bases). The CDR3 covers 16 residues. Trimming left V 0 bases short and J 3 bases short, with 14 bases between. Looked up from germline, CDR1 is LGHDT and CDR2 is YNNKEL (reference sequence). CDR3 nucleotide sequence: TGTGCCAGCAGCCAAGAACGCAGGGGCGCGTACACTGAAGCTTTCTTT. It yields the protein CASSQERRGAYTEAFF.

CDR3 bases: TGTGCCAGCAGTGAACCGGGACACATGAACACTGAAGCTTTCTTT. Translated: CASSEPGHMNTEAFF. V usage is TRBV27 and J usage is TRBJ1-1, with a possible D match to TRBD1 (6 bases). Germline-derived CDR1 and CDR2 are MNHEY and SMNVEV (reference sequence). This CDR3 has 15 residues. V lost 5 bases and J 0 bases, leaving 13 bases between the germline ends.

V is TRBV4-3 and J is TRBJ2-1, with D unclear. Trimming removed 0 bases at V and 5 bases at J, with 11 bases between. The CDR3 is 15 residues long. The germline V gene encodes CDR1 LGHNA and CDR2 YSLEER. The CDR3 DNA follows: TGCGCCAGCAGCCAAGAATGGCGGCCTGACAATGAGCAGTTCTTC. As protein: CASSQEWRPDNEQFF.

This rearrangement joins TRBV6-5 to TRBJ1-5; 7 positions match TRBD1. Trimming took 7 bases from V and 0 from J; bases not matched to a gene: 6. CDR1 is MNHEY and CDR2 is SVGAGI in the germline V gene. The CDR3 contains 15 residues. CDR3 sequence (DNA): TGTGCCAGCAACTCGGGACAGTATAGCAATCAGCCCCAGCATTTT. Protein: CASNSGQYSNQPQHF.

This clone was counted a few times. CDR3 DNA sequence: TGCGCCAGCAGCTTGGACCACGGGGGAAATCAGCCCCAGCATTTT. This translates into CASSLDHGGNQPQHF. V usage is TRBV5-1 and J usage is TRBJ1-5; D is possibly TRBD1 (5 bases). V was shortened by 0 bases and J by 4 bases, with 11 bases between the two germline ends. CDR1 is SGHRS, CDR2 YFSETQ, per germline. The CDR3 is made up of 15 amino acids.

This rearrangement joins TRBV7-7 to TRBJ2-1, with TRBD2 matching over 7 bases. Germline V lookup: CDR1 SSHAT, CDR2 FNYEAQ (reference sequence). This CDR3 has 15 amino acids. As DNA, the CDR3 is TGTGCTGGCAGCTTATATGCGGGAGTGGGGAATGAGCAGTTCTTC. This sequence encodes CAGSLYAGVGNEQFF. The full variable domain, rest sourced from reference TRBV7-7 and TRBJ2-1, is GAGVSQSPRYKVTKRGQDVTLRCDPISSHATLYWYQQALGQGPEFLTYFNYEAQPDKSGLPSDRFSAERPEGSISTLTIQRTEQRDSAMYRCAGSLYAGVGNEQFFGPGTRLTVL.

The chain joins TRBV19 to TRBJ1-5; 9 bases fit TRBD1. The V gene's germline CDR1 is LNHDA and CDR2 SQIVND (reference sequence). The CDR3 contains 13 residues. V trimming: 7 bases; J trimming: 6 bases; junction bases outside the gene matches: 4. Here the CDR3 DNA reads TGTGCCAGTAACGACAGGGGGGTTCAGCCCCAGCATTTT. It is translated as CASNDRGVQPQHF. Full variable domain (rest looked up from reference TRBV19 and TRBJ1-5): DGGITQSPKYLFRKEGQNVTLSCEQNLNHDAMYWYRQDPGQGLRLIYYSQIVNDFQKGDIAEGYSVSREKKESFPLTVTSAQKNPTAFYLCASNDRGVQPQHFGDGTRLSIL.

This clone occurred a few times. The genes are TRBV19 and TRBJ2-3, with TRBD2 as a possible D gene (6 bases). This CDR3 region has 14 residues. Germline CDR1 reads LNHDA; CDR2 reads SQIVND (reference sequence). Trimming stripped 5 bases from V and 3 bases from J, with 12 bases between. CDR3 loop: CASSQGLQTDTQYF. Here the CDR3 DNA reads TGTGCCAGTAGTCAGGGACTTCAGACAGATACGCAGTATTTT.

The chain joins TRBV2 to TRBJ2-1, with D possibly matching TRBD2 (6 bases). Germline CDR1 is SNHLY and CDR2 is FYNNEI. The CDR3 totals 16 residues. V lost 4 bases, J lost 5 bases, and 18 bases lay in between. The CDR3 reads CASSVDGGARNNEQFF. Written as DNA, the CDR3 is TGTGCCAGCAGTGTGGATGGCGGGGCCCGAAACAATGAGCAGTTCTTC. Supplemented by reference TRBV2 and TRBJ2-1, the full variable domain reads EPEVTQTPSHQVTQMGQEVILRCVPISNHLYFYWYRQILGQKVEFLVSFYNNEISEKSEIFDDQFSVERPDGSNFTLKIRSTKLEDSAMYFCASSVDGGARNNEQFFGPGTRLTVL.

The gene calls are TRBV7-6 and TRBJ1-5; no reliable D call. CDR1 is SGHVS, CDR2 FNYEAQ, per germline. This CDR3 has 17 residues. The V gene lost 4 bases and the J gene lost 0 bases, with 16 bases spanning the gap. The CDR3 sequence: CASSSGSSLYSNQPQHF. The DNA of the CDR3 is TGTGCCAGCAGCTCGGGGAGCAGCCTCTATAGCAATCAGCCCCAGCATTTT.

This clone was detected once. This chain links TRBV18 with TRBJ2-7, with 8 bases matching TRBD2. The junction had 6 bases not matched to a gene; V was cut back by 5 bases and J by 0 bases. Germline assignment: CDR1 KGHSH and CDR2 LQKENI. The CDR3 runs 15 residues. CDR3 in DNA: TGTGCCAGCTCAACCGGGAGGGGGAGCTCCTACGAGCAGTACTTC. Translation gives CASSTGRGSSYEQYF.

The chain combines TRBV6-2 or TRBV6-3 with TRBJ1-6; tentatively, D is TRBD1 (6 bases). CDR1 and CDR2 from the germline V gene are MNHEY and SVGEGT. The V gene lost 4 bases and the J gene lost 8 bases, with 12 bases spanning the gap. The length of the CDR3 is 14 residues. For the CDR3, the DNA is TGTGCCAGCAGTTCCCGGGGGGCAGATTCACCCCTCCACTTT. Translation gives CASSSRGADSPLHF.

The rearrangement joins TRBV10-3 to TRBJ1-2; 7 nucleotides line up with TRBD1. The germline gives CDR1 ENHRY, CDR2 SYGVKD. V gave up 4 bases and J gave up 6 bases; unmatched junction bases: 2. This CDR3 contains 12 residues. The CDR3 spells CAISVDRDGYTF. CDR3 DNA sequence: TGTGCCATCAGTGTAGACAGGGATGGCTACACCTTC.

The CDR3, as DNA: TGTGCCAGCAGTTACGGGAAGAACAGGTTTGAAGCTTTCTTT. It codes for CASSYGKNRFEAFF. This chain joins TRBV6-2 or TRBV6-3 and TRBJ1-1; a possible D gene is TRBD1 (5 bases). The CDR3 covers 14 residues. Germline CDR1 MNHEY, CDR2 SVGEGT. V was pared by 2 bases and J by 7 bases, with 14 bases between.

The chain carries TRBV6-5 and TRBJ1-2; TRBD1 aligns across 7 bases. In germline, CDR1 is MNHEY, CDR2 SVGAGI. The CDR3 consists of 15 residues. V gave up 4 bases and J gave up 7 bases; unmatched junction bases: 12. Here the CDR3 DNA reads TGTGCCAGCAGTTTGCGGACAGGCAATTACTTTGGCTACACCTTC. Translated: CASSLRTGNYFGYTF.

The gene calls are TRBV7-2 and TRBJ1-6, with TRBD1 matching 9 bases. CDR1 and CDR2 from the germline V gene are SGHTA and FQGNSA. The ends lost 2 bases at V and 4 bases at J; junction bases unmatched: 9. This CDR3 has 18 residues. CDR3: CASSLTGTGFSYNSPLHF. The CDR3 DNA is TGTGCCAGCAGCTTAACCGGGACAGGGTTTTCGTATAATTCACCCCTCCACTTT.